The 27 T cell receptor beta chains in this list originate from one sample, sequenced in a study of Graves' ophthalmopathy and Graves' hyperthyroidism. Investigators amplified TCR beta CDR3 regions from RNA transcripts. HTBI primers served in a first-round RT-PCR, which a second-round multiplex PCR followed. From the multiplex PCR reads, TCRdb called clonotypes with MiXCR, one entry per CDR3 protein. The repertoire holds 900,000 to 1,200,000 distinct CDR3 sequences, with about 38% as singletons. Input material: peripheral blood or thyroid tissue (not recorded which). All receptors derive from an adult man with Graves' hyperthyroidism.

This clonotype was observed a handful of times. The chain combines TRBV11-2 with TRBJ1-2; TRBD1 might be the D (5 bases). Looked up from germline, CDR1 is SGHAT and CDR2 is FQNNGV. V lost 3 bases and J lost 4, with 15 bases in between. The CDR3 is 15 amino acids. This CDR3 reads CASSLGGSRGYGYTF. The CDR3 nucleotides are TGTGCCAGCAGCTTGGGGGGGTCTCGGGGCTATGGCTACACCTTC.

J is TRBJ2-7 and V is TRBV6-5, with TRBD2 matching 8 bases. The V and J ends lost 0 bases and 5 bases, in that order; junction bases with no gene match: 6. CDR1 is MNHEY and CDR2 is SVGAGI in the germline V gene. The CDR3 has 15 amino acids. CDR3 amino acids: CASSYSSGSVDEQYF. CDR3 in DNA: TGTGCCAGCAGTTACTCCAGCGGGAGTGTTGACGAGCAGTACTTC.

This clonotype showed up many times. The chain employs TRBV9 and TRBJ1-2; TRBD1 agrees at 8 bases. Germline trimming cut 4 bases from V and 4 bases from J; bases unmatched to any gene: 9. The CDR3 is 15 residues long. Germline V gene lookup returns CDR1 SGDLS and CDR2 YYNGEE. The CDR3 reads CASSPPIGQGYGYTF. The DNA for the CDR3 is TGTGCCAGCAGCCCTCCGATCGGACAGGGCTATGGCTACACCTTC.

This clonotype was seen many times. The chain carries TRBV2 and TRBJ2-2; 13 bases are shared with TRBD2. Trimming cost V 8 bases and J 5 bases; bases outside gene matches: 5. CDR1 and CDR2 from the germline V gene are SNHLY and FYNNEI. CDR3 size: 15 residues. The CDR3 loop is CASRGLAGVTGELFF. In DNA, the CDR3 is TGTGCCAGCCGAGGACTAGCGGGAGTTACCGGGGAGCTGTTTTTT.

This clonotype was picked up many times. This chain joins TRBV7-9 and TRBJ2-7, with D possibly being TRBD1 or TRBD2 (5 bases each). The germline V gene has CDR1 SEHNR and CDR2 FQNEAQ (reference sequence). The CDR3 has 14 residues. V gave up 6 bases and J gave up 4 bases, with 16 bases separating them. CDR3 coding DNA: TGTGCCAGCAGTCGTCCGGGACGGTGGTACGAGCAGTACTTC. Translated, it gives CASSRPGRWYEQYF.

This clonotype was counted at least ten times. The V and J genes are TRBV10-2 and TRBJ2-7; D is possibly TRBD1 (5 bases). Germline values: CDR1 WSHSY, CDR2 SAAADI. This CDR3 spans 13 amino acids. The ends were cut back, 11 bases at V and 4 bases at J, with 18 bases in the middle. CDR3 region: CAGAATPMYEQYF. Written as DNA, the CDR3 is TGCGCCGGGGCCGCGACACCGATGTACGAGCAGTACTTC.

This clonotype was counted between two and nine times. The chain recombines TRBV6-2 or TRBV6-3 with TRBJ1-1; the match to TRBD1 covers 9 bases. The germline gives CDR1 MNHEY, CDR2 SVGEGT. This CDR3 is 16 amino acids long. The V gene end was trimmed by 6 bases and the J gene end by 0 bases; junction bases not matched to a gene: 8. The chain's CDR3 is CASRRQGDRVNTEAFF. CDR3 coding DNA: TGTGCCAGCAGACGCCAAGGGGACAGGGTGAACACTGAAGCTTTCTTT.

V and J are TRBV6-5 and TRBJ1-5; 12 nucleotides match TRBD1. This CDR3 contains 13 residues. Germline-derived CDR1 and CDR2 are MNHEY and SVGAGI. The V gene end was trimmed by 2 bases and the J gene end by 15 bases; junction bases not matched to a gene: 5. The CDR3 DNA follows: TGTGCCAGCAGTTACCTAGGGACAGGGGGCTGGCATTTT. Translated, it gives CASSYLGTGGWHF.

This clonotype was counted at least ten times. The chain uses TRBV20-1 and TRBJ1-5; TRBD1 might be the D (6 bases). This CDR3 region has 13 residues. V was trimmed by 1 base and J by 6 bases, leaving 10 bases between them. Germline values: CDR1 DFQATT, CDR2 SNEGSKA (reference sequence). The CDR3 nucleotides read TGCAGTGCTAGAGCGGGGGCTGGTCAGCCCCAGCATTTT. Its translation: CSARAGAGQPQHF.

This clonotype was recorded a few times. With a much larger clone just one base away, this may be a read error. The chain has TRBV9 and TRBJ2-5; 8 nucleotides match TRBD2. V lost 0 bases to trimming and J lost 3 bases; unmatched junction nucleotides: 1. This CDR3 is 14 amino acids long. Germline lookup yields CDR1 SGDLS and CDR2 YYNGEE. CDR3 in amino acids: CASSVAGGKETQYF. The CDR3 coding sequence is TGTGCCAGCAGCGTAGCGGGAGGGAAAGAGACCCAGTACTTC.

The chain has TRBV11-2 and TRBJ1-1, with TRBD1 identical over 7 bases. The CDR3 extends over 17 amino acids. In germline, CDR1 is SGHAT, CDR2 FQNNGV. V lost 0 bases and J lost 2; bases outside the gene matches: 9. CDR3 residues: CASSLDSTGKRNTEAFF. For the CDR3, the DNA is TGTGCCAGCAGCTTAGATTCGACAGGGAAGAGAAACACTGAAGCTTTCTTT.

This clonotype was seen many times. The J gene is TRBJ2-7, the V gene TRBV20-1, with 7 bases matching TRBD2. This CDR3 is 12 amino acids long. J gave up 5 bases and V 5 bases, and 6 bases lay outside the gene matches. Germline loops: CDR1 DFQATT, CDR2 SNEGSKA (reference sequence). For the CDR3, the DNA is TGCAGTGCTCCCACAGCGGGAAACGAGCAGTACTTC. Its protein is CSAPTAGNEQYF.

A remark on this clonotype: Mismatch with germline at one junction end may stem from a read error. This chain connects TRBV10-2 to TRBJ2-2, with TRBD2 identical over 11 bases. Germline loops: CDR1 WSHSY, CDR2 SAAADI. This CDR3 contains 18 residues. DNA of the CDR3: TGTGCCAGCAGCGCGGGGCTAGCGGGAGGCCCGGGAACCGGGGAGCTGTTTTTT. Translating gives CASSAGLAGGPGTGELFF.

This clonotype was seen many times. The gene calls are TRBV7-2 and TRBJ2-7; tentatively, D is TRBD2 (5 bases). Trimming took 1 base from V and 4 from J, leaving 11 bases between them. Germline V gene sequence: CDR1 SGHTA, CDR2 FQGNSA. The CDR3 consists of 14 residues. The CDR3 region is CASSLGRRIYEQYF. In DNA, the CDR3 is TGTGCCAGCAGCTTAGGGCGGAGGATTTACGAGCAGTACTTC.

This clonotype has more than one count but fewer than ten. The rearrangement links TRBV10-3 to TRBJ2-5; D not resolved. V was shortened by 3 bases and J by 4 bases, with 12 bases between the two germline ends. Germline V lookup: CDR1 ENHRY, CDR2 SYGVKD. This CDR3 comprises 14 residues. CDR3 loop: CAISDRVAPETQYF. The CDR3 bases are TGTGCCATCAGTGACCGGGTAGCCCCAGAGACCCAGTACTTC.

This clonotype was recorded at least ten times. The chain has TRBV10-2 and TRBJ1-1; D ambiguous. The germline V gene has CDR1 WSHSY and CDR2 SAAADI. The CDR3 is made up of 15 amino acids. V was shortened by 2 bases and J by 5 bases, with 15 bases between the two germline ends. This CDR3 reads CASSEVSGRATEAFF. CDR3 nucleotide sequence: TGCGCCAGCAGTGAGGTTTCCGGGCGCGCAACTGAAGCTTTCTTT.

Worth noting for this clonotype: The junction shows a germline mismatch at one end, possibly a read error. The V gene is TRBV10-3, the J gene TRBJ1-2; TRBD1 matches 7 bases. Germline V gene data show CDR1 as ENHRY and CDR2 as SYGVKD. The CDR3 length is 15 residues. CDR3 bases: TGTGCCAGCAGTGAATCGGGCAAAGGGGGCCATGGCTACACCTTC. Its translation is CASSESGKGGHGYTF.

This clonotype was counted ten times or more. The chain is built from TRBV29-1 and TRBJ2-6; the D call may be TRBD1 or TRBD2 (5 bases each). Germline assignment: CDR1 SQVTM and CDR2 ANQGSEA. Trimming cost V 0 bases and J 10 bases, with 10 bases left between them. This CDR3 comprises 13 residues. As DNA, the CDR3 is TGCAGCGTTGAAGAGGGGACCCCGAACGTCCTGACTTTC. Translation gives CSVEEGTPNVLTF. The full variable domain, its missing parts supplied by reference TRBV29-1 and TRBJ2-6, is SAVISQKPSRDICQRGTSLTIQCQVDSQVTMMFWYRQQPGQSLTLIATANQGSEATYESGFVIDKFPISRPNLTFSTLTVSNMSPEDSSIYLCSVEEGTPNVLTFGAGSRLTVL.

The genes are TRBV29-1 and TRBJ1-2; 9 nucleotides match TRBD1. This CDR3 contains 16 residues. From germline, CDR1 is SQVTM and CDR2 ANQGSEA. V trimming: 1 base; J trimming: 7 bases; junction bases outside the gene matches: 13. The chain's CDR3 is CSVEGGRGTGPFGYTF. In DNA form, the CDR3 reads TGCAGCGTTGAAGGGGGTCGCGGGACAGGGCCTTTTGGCTACACCTTC.

The V call is TRBV15, the J call TRBJ1-5; D is uncertain. The CDR3 is made up of 13 amino acids. V was clipped by 1 base and J by 3 bases, with 4 bases between them. The germline CDR1 and CDR2 sequences are LNHNV and YYDKDF (reference sequence). CDR3 nucleotide sequence: TGTGCCACCAGCAGAGTAAACAATCAGCCCCAGCATTTT. Protein sequence: CATSRVNNQPQHF. Variable domain in full (rest from reference TRBV15 and TRBJ1-5): DAMVIQNPRYQVTQFGKPVTLSCSQTLNHNVMYWYQQKSSQAPKLLFHYYDKDFNNEADTPDNFQSRRPNTSFCFLDIRSPGLGDTAMYLCATSRVNNQPQHFGDGTRLSIL.

This clonotype was counted many times. The J gene is TRBJ2-7, the V gene TRBV7-8, with TRBD1 matching over 7 bases. J was trimmed by 2 bases and V by 1 base; bases with no gene match: 14. The CDR3 covers 18 residues. The germline gives CDR1 SGHVS, CDR2 FQNEAQ. The CDR3 DNA sequence: TGTGCCAGCAGCTTAGGGGTTGCTGGACAGGCACTTGCCTACGAGCAGTACTTC. This translates into CASSLGVAGQALAYEQYF. The variable domain in full, completed from reference TRBV7-8 and TRBJ2-7, reads GAGVSQSPRYKVAKRGQDVALRCDPISGHVSLFWYQQALGQGPEFLTYFQNEAQLDKSGLPSDRFFAERPEGSVSTLKIQRTQQEDSAVYLCASSLGVAGQALAYEQYFGPGTRLTVT.

In this sample, this clonotype turned up a few times. V is TRBV19 and J is TRBJ2-2, with D hard to call. Looked up from germline, CDR1 is LNHDA and CDR2 is SQIVND (reference sequence). The CDR3 has 14 amino acids. The V end lost 0 bases, the J end lost 3 bases, and 5 bases lay between the germline ends. Here the CDR3 reads CASSIEVDTGELFF. CDR3 coding DNA: TGTGCCAGTAGTATAGAGGTTGACACCGGGGAGCTGTTTTTT. The full variable domain, its missing parts supplied by reference TRBV19 and TRBJ2-2, is DGGITQSPKYLFRKEGQNVTLSCEQNLNHDAMYWYRQDPGQGLRLIYYSQIVNDFQKGDIAEGYSVSREKKESFPLTVTSAQKNPTAFYLCASSIEVDTGELFFGEGSRLTVL.

At least ten counts were recorded for this clonotype. V and J are TRBV20-1 and TRBJ1-1; TRBD1 agrees at 7 bases. J was trimmed by 2 bases and V by 3 bases; bases with no gene match: 6. The length of the CDR3 is 14 residues. CDR1 is DFQATT and CDR2 is SNEGSKA in the germline V gene (reference sequence). The CDR3 sequence is CSARPRGGNTEAFF. CDR3 nucleotide sequence: TGCAGTGCTAGGCCCAGGGGGGGAAACACTGAAGCTTTCTTT.

The chain recombines TRBV15 with TRBJ1-5, with 7 bases fitting TRBD1. Germline trimming cut 0 bases from V and 2 bases from J; bases unmatched to any gene: 4. CDR1 LNHNV and CDR2 YYDKDF come from the germline V gene (reference sequence). The CDR3 runs to 16 residues. The CDR3 nucleotides read TGTGCCACCAGCAGAGACAGGGGGGGTGGCAATCAGCCCCAGCATTTT. Residues: CATSRDRGGGNQPQHF.

This chain uses TRBV9 with TRBJ1-1; D is undetermined. The germline V and J ends were trimmed by 2 bases and 0 bases, with 11 bases remaining between them. The CDR3 runs 15 residues. Germline CDR1 SGDLS, CDR2 YYNGEE. This CDR3 is CASSVDGEMNTEAFF. Here the CDR3 DNA reads TGTGCCAGCAGCGTCGACGGGGAGATGAACACTGAAGCTTTCTTT. The full variable domain, in which reference TRBV9 and TRBJ1-1 provide the parts outside the CDR3, is DSGVTQTPKHLITATGQRVTLRCSPRSGDLSVYWYQQSLDQGLQFLIQYYNGEERAKGNILERFSAQQFPDLHSELNLSSLELGDSALYFCASSVDGEMNTEAFFGQGTRLTVV.

This clonotype was seen repeatedly, ten times or more. V and J are TRBV12-3 or TRBV12-4 and TRBJ1-1, with D hard to call. This CDR3 has 13 amino acids. The V end was cut by 9 bases, the J end by 0 bases, with 11 bases between. The CDR3 spells CASERILNTEAFF. CDR3 in DNA: TGTGCCAGTGAGAGGATCTTGAACACTGAAGCTTTCTTT.

There are many counts of this clonotype. The V and J genes are TRBV19 and TRBJ1-5; 8 bases are shared with TRBD1. The junction had 15 bases not matched to a gene; V was cut back by 10 bases and J by 4 bases. Germline lookup yields CDR1 LNHDA and CDR2 SQIVND (reference sequence). This CDR3 comprises 16 residues. CDR3 residues: CATKTSGTGTNQPQHF. The CDR3 bases are TGTGCCACTAAAACTTCCGGGACAGGAACTAATCAGCCCCAGCATTTT.